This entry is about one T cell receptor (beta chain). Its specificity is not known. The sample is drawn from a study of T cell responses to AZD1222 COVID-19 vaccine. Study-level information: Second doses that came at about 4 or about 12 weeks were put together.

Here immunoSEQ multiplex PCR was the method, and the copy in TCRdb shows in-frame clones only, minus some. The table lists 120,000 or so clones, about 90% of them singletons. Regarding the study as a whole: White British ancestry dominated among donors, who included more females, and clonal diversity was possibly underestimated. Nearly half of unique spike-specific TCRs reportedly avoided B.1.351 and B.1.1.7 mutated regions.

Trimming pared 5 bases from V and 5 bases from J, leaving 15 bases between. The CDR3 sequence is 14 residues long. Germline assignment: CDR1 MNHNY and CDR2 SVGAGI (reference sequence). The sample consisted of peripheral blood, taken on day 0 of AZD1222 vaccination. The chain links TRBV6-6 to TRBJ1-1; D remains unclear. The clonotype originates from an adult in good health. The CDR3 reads CASSPRSGMTEAFF. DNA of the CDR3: TGTGCCAGCAGTCCCCGATCGGGTATGACTGAAGCTTTCTTT.